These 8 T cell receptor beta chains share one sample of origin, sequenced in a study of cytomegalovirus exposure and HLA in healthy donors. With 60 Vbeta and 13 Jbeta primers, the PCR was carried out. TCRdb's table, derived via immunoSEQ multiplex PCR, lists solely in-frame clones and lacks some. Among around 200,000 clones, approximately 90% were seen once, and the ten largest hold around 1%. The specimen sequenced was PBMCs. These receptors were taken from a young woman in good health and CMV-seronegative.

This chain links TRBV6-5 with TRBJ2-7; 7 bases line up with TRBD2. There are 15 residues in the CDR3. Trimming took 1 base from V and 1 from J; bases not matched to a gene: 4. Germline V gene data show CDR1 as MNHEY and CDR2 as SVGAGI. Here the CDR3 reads CASSYLQGGSYEQYF. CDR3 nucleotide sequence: TGTGCCAGCAGTTACTTGCAGGGAGGGTCCTACGAGCAGTACTTC.

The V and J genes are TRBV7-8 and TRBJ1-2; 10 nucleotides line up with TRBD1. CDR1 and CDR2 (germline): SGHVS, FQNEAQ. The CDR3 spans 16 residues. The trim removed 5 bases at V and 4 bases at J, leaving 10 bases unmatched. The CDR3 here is CASSPRTGGKVYGYTF. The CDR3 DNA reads TGTGCCAGCAGCCCAAGGACAGGGGGGAAGGTCTATGGCTACACCTTC.

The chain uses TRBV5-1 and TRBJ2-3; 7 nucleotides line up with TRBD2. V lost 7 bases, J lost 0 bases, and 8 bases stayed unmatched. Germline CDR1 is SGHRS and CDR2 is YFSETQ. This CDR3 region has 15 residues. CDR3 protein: CASGTGGLSTDTQYF. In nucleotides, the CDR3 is TGCGCCAGCGGGACGGGGGGACTTAGCACAGATACGCAGTATTTT.

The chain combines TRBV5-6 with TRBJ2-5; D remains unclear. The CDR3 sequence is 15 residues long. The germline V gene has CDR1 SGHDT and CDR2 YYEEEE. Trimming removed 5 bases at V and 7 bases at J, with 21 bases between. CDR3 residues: CASSAATPNVLTQYF. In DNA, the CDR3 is TGTGCCAGCAGTGCCGCGACACCTAATGTTTTGACCCAGTACTTC. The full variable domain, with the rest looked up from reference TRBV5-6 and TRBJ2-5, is DAGVTQSPTHLIKTRGQQVTLRCSPKSGHDTVSWYQQALGQGPQFIFQYYEEEERQRGNFPDRFSGHQFPNYSSELNVNALLLGDSALYLCASSAATPNVLTQYFGPGTRLLVL.

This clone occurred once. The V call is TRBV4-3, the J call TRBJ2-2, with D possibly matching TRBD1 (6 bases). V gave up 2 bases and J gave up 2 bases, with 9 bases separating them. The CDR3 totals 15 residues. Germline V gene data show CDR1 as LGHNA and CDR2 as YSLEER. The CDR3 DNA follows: TGCGCCAGCAGCCAAATAGGGGGTAACACCGGGGAGCTGTTTTTT. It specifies CASSQIGGNTGELFF.

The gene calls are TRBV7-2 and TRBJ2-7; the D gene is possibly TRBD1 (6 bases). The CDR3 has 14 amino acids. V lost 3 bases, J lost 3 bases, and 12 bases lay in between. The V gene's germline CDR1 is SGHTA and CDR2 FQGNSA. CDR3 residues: CASSFLTGYYEQYF. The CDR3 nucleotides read TGTGCCAGCAGCTTCCTTACAGGGTACTACGAGCAGTACTTC. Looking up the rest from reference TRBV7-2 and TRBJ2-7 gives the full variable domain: GAGVSQSPSNKVTEKGKDVELRCDPISGHTALYWYRQSLGQGLEFLIYFQGNSAPDKSGLPSDRFSAERTGGSVSTLTIQRTQQEDSAVYLCASSFLTGYYEQYFGPGTRLTVT.

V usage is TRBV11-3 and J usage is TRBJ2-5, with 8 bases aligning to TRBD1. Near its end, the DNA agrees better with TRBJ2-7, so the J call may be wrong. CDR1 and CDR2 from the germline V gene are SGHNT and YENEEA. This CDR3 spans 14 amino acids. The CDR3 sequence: CASSLYGTGDEQYF. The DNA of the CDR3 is TGTGCCAGCAGCTTGTACGGGACAGGTGACGAGCAGTACTTC.

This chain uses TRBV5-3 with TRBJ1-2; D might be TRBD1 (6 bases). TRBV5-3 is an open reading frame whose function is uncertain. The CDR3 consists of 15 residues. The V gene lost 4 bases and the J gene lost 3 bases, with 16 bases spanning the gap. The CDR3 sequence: CARSGKGVFHYGYTF. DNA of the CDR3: TGTGCCAGAAGCGGGAAGGGGGTTTTCCACTATGGCTACACCTTC.